The rows below give T cell receptor beta chains drawn from one sample of a study of control samples from healthy donors and cancer patients. TCRdb keeps only in-frame clones here, not all; method: immunoSEQ multiplex PCR. Of some 150,000 clones listed, roughly 89% are singletons. Sequencing was carried out using blood. All receptors derive from a man aged 25-40 years in good health. Each CDR3 is given with its conserved first and last residue. The order of the fields is clone size, J gene, V gene, CDR3 protein. Some rows mark clone size as missing; the rest say once, few, many or name a class of expanded clone.

NA	TRBJ2-7	TRBV7-9	CASSSPGGTGYEQYF
NA	TRBJ2-7	TRBV2	CASSTGPYEQYF
once	TRBJ2-4	TRBV2	CASSVSGGSIQYF
once	TRBJ1-1	TRBV2	CAVAAGLSNTEAFF
NA	TRBJ2-1	TRBV5-1	CASSLWQGAGNEQFF
NA	TRBJ1-4	TRBV7-2	CASSLEVVGEKLFF
few	TRBJ2-7	TRBV5-6	CASSLRAYEQYF
NA	TRBJ2-7	TRBV3-1/TRBV3-2	CASSQEQELAGGPYYEQYF
NA	TRBJ2-2	TRBV7-8	CASPSGLRGTANTGELFF
NA	TRBJ2-7	TRBV29-1	CGPWDNYEQYF
NA	TRBJ1-2	TRBV7-6	CASSLGGDNGYTF
NA	TRBJ2-2	TRBV9	CASSVEGSPQTSGTSGELFF
NA	TRBJ1-1	TRBV6-2/TRBV6-3	CASSYLLGGKELSTEAFF
NA	TRBJ2-7	TRBV7-3	CASSRDGSYEQYF
NA	TRBJ1-1	TRBV6-5	CASSPSGRNTEAFF
NA	TRBJ1-3	TRBV10-1	CASSETGASSGNTIYF
NA	TRBJ2-2	TRBV3-1/TRBV3-2	CASSQDPRDSRDTGELFF
NA	TRBJ2-1	TRBV18	CASSPPGVNYNEQFF
NA	TRBJ2-7	TRBV6-5	CASNDYEQYF
once	TRBJ1-1	TRBV7-3	CASSLSGRGNTEAFF
NA	TRBJ2-2	TRBV19	CASSIVVSGELFF
medium-sized	TRBJ2-3	TRBV7-2	CASSLGSVLAGWVTDTQYF
NA	TRBJ1-6	TRBV4-2	CASSQEPGQGTNSPLHF
NA	TRBJ2-1	TRBV6-5	CASSYGGTATEQFF
few	TRBJ2-7	TRBV7-2	CASSLGPRRTEQYF
NA	TRBJ2-7	TRBV5-6	CASSLVGGGEQYF
NA	TRBJ1-6	TRBV7-9	CASSFSRTGRGNSPLHF
once	TRBJ1-2	TRBV6-5	CASTGRSNYGYTF
NA	TRBJ2-6	TRBV7-6	CASSQTGANVLTF
NA	TRBJ2-7	TRBV19	CATTDTSSYEQYF
NA	TRBJ2-7	TRBV11-2	CASSRPAGTTYEQYF
NA	TRBJ2-3	TRBV7-2	CASSYSGTSTDTQYF
NA	TRBJ2-2	TRBV6-4	CASSDRGQNTGELFF
NA	TRBJ2-5	TRBV19	CASSRGAVETQYF
few	TRBJ2-2	TRBV7-2	CASSLSRDTGELFF
NA	TRBJ2-2	TRBV10-3	CAISESTMRNTGELFF
once	TRBJ2-3	TRBV4-1	CASSHDAGGYTDTQYF
NA	TRBJ2-3	TRBV14	CASSPSGRAPDTQYF
once	TRBJ2-7	TRBV11-2	CASSLDSSYEQYF
NA	TRBJ1-6	TRBV6-2/TRBV6-3	CASSRVGVDSPLHF
NA	TRBJ2-2	TRBV4-3	CASSLGGGSGTGELFF
NA	TRBJ2-1	TRBV9	CASSGGPTSYNEQFF
once	TRBJ1-6	TRBV6-5	CASGAYNSPLHF
once	TRBJ1-6	TRBV5-6	CASSPEPSDNSPLHF
NA	TRBJ2-5	TRBV4-1	CASSPRVRETQYF
NA	TRBJ2-7	TRBV5-5	CASSPNAYEQYF
NA	TRBJ2-7	TRBV5-6	CASSLGRGEQYF